The entry below gives a single T cell receptor beta chain sequence along with its context. No antigen is known for it. Sample time point: pretreatment peripheral blood. This sample is drawn from a study of PD-L1 blockade in urothelial cancer. Study-wide context: The year 2014 saw patients start atezolizumab, 1,200 mg intravenously every 3 weeks. Blood-derived samples held a median roughly 140,000 T cells.

Sequencing was performed with immunoSEQ multiplex PCR; in TCRdb, only in-frame clones are kept and a portion is missing. Of around 68,000 clones listed, approximately 75% are singletons. This CDR3 comprises 16 residues. Germline loops: CDR1 LNHDA, CDR2 SQIVND (reference sequence). V gave up 6 bases and J gave up 4 bases; unmatched junction bases: 11. Whole-study results and caveats: Lower than median blood TCR clonality before treatment predicted better survival.

The chain links TRBV19 to TRBJ2-2, with 7 bases lining up with TRBD2. Source: PBMCs, taken around atezolizumab (anti-PD-L1) treatment. The clonotype comes from a man aged 65 to 85 with urothelial cancer. CDR3 region: CASSPRTRASTGELFF. The CDR3 DNA reads TGTGCCAGTAGCCCTCGGACTAGGGCGAGCACCGGGGAGCTGTTTTTT.